This TCR beta chain was recovered during a study of read filtering for tumor transcriptome and immune sequencing. About the research overall: Transcriptome libraries were built from DNase-treated RNA. Study-wide points: About 80% of IR-seq clonotypes had a single read, yet these held roughly 3.7% of reads.

J was trimmed by 1 base and V by 1 base; bases with no gene match: 2. Germline CDR1 and CDR2: SNHLY and FYNNEI. The CDR3 has 15 residues. Sampling of bone marrow took place during active disease in every patient. Ten or more counts support this clonotype. Its antigen is as yet unknown. From roughly 400 ng of RNA, a library with molecular barcoded alpha/delta and beta/gamma adaptors was made. MiXCR, applied by TCRdb to the reads, yields one record per CDR3 protein. Among fewer than 50,000 distinct CDR3 sequences listed, around 15% were seen once. This rearrangement joins TRBV2 to TRBJ2-7; TRBD2 agrees at 9 bases. This clonotype originated in a donor older than 35 with multiple myeloma. Input material: a population of CD138-negative cells sorted from bone marrow. CDR3 in DNA: TGTGCCAGCAGTGAAGGGACTAGCGCATCCTACGAGCAGTACTTC. Protein: CASSEGTSASYEQYF.